The 14 T cell receptor beta chains below were found in one sample sequenced in a study of blood T cell repertoires in COVID-19. Some clones are missing from TCRdb's copy, which holds only in-frame ones; the method was immunoSEQ multiplex PCR. The table records fewer than 250,000 clones, around 86% of them present only once. The sample consisted of peripheral blood. The receptors here all came from a man aged 45-65 years with COVID-19, enrolled during active disease.

The table lists this clone with a count of one. V and J are TRBV28 and TRBJ2-2; D is undetermined. The CDR3 spans 16 residues. The V end was cut by 7 bases, the J end by 1 base, with 16 bases between. Germline CDR1 MDHEN, CDR2 SYDVKM. CDR3 DNA: TGTGCCAGCAATCCAAACAGTATTCGGAACACCGGGGAGCTGTTTTTT. Protein product: CASNPNSIRNTGELFF.

The chain has TRBV19 and TRBJ1-2; weak D call: TRBD1 (5 bases). V lost 3 bases and J lost 4, with 12 bases in between. CDR1 and CDR2 from the germline V gene are LNHDA and SQIVND (reference sequence). The CDR3 covers 14 residues. CDR3 in amino acids: CASSIRRALYGYTF. The CDR3, as DNA: TGTGCCAGTAGTATTCGCAGGGCTCTCTATGGCTACACCTTC.

As concerns this clone: This sample also contains other DNA sequences that code for the same CDR3. The J gene is TRBJ2-5, the V gene TRBV3-1 (or the pseudogene TRBV3-2), with a possible D match to TRBD2 (6 bases). CDR1 LGHDT and CDR2 YNNKEL come from the germline V gene (reference sequence). There are 13 residues in the CDR3. V was clipped by 4 bases and J by 0 bases, with 6 bases between them. The CDR3 spells CASSRDYQETQYF. The CDR3 nucleotides are TGTGCCAGCAGCCGGGACTACCAAGAGACCCAGTACTTC.

The chain links TRBV7-2 to TRBJ2-1; a possible D gene is TRBD2 (5 bases). CDR1 and CDR2 from the germline V gene are SGHTA and FQGNSA. This CDR3 comprises 15 residues. The V end lost 1 base, the J end lost 0 bases, and 7 bases lay between the germline ends. CDR3 sequence: CASSLEAASYNEQFF. In DNA form, the CDR3 reads TGTGCCAGCAGCTTAGAAGCGGCCTCCTACAATGAGCAGTTCTTC.

The chain joins TRBV29-1 to TRBJ1-1; maybe TRBD1 (6 bases). Trimming left V 6 bases short and J 0 bases short, with 14 bases between. Germline CDR1 is SQVTM and CDR2 is ANQGSEA. CDR3 length: 14 amino acids. The CDR3 spells CSVAPRGVNTEAFF. CDR3 in DNA: TGCAGCGTCGCCCCCAGGGGAGTGAACACTGAAGCTTTCTTT.

The chain combines TRBV2 with TRBJ2-2; D is possibly TRBD2 (5 bases). Germline CDR1 SNHLY, CDR2 FYNNEI. The CDR3 totals 15 residues. V was trimmed by 5 bases and J by 4 bases, leaving 14 bases between them. CDR3 amino acids: CASSSAPEGTGELFF. The CDR3 coding sequence is TGTGCCAGCAGTAGCGCCCCCGAGGGCACCGGGGAGCTGTTTTTT.

The chain uses TRBV5-4 and TRBJ2-5; 10 bases line up with TRBD1. The CDR3 length is 15 residues. J lost 5 bases, V lost 0 bases, and 4 bases had no gene match. Germline V gene data show CDR1 as SGHNT and CDR2 as YYREEE (reference sequence). The DNA of the CDR3 is TGTGCCAGCAGCTTGGGACAGGGGGCTTGGGAGACCCAGTACTTC. Translation gives CASSLGQGAWETQYF.

This rearrangement joins TRBV9 to TRBJ1-4, with D perhaps matching TRBD1 (5 bases). Germline CDR1 is SGDLS and CDR2 is YYNGEE. The ends were cut back, 5 bases at V and 5 bases at J, with 13 bases in the middle. CDR3 length equals 14 residues. The CDR3 sequence is CASSKSGGNEKLFF. Written as DNA, the CDR3 is TGTGCCAGCAGTAAGTCCGGGGGGAATGAAAAACTGTTTTTT. The full variable domain, with the rest looked up from reference TRBV9 and TRBJ1-4, is DSGVTQTPKHLITATGQRVTLRCSPRSGDLSVYWYQQSLDQGLQFLIQYYNGEERAKGNILERFSAQQFPDLHSELNLSSLELGDSALYFCASSKSGGNEKLFFGSGTQLSVL.

The CDR3 sequence is CASSQSTGTGEGYEQYF. CDR3 DNA: TGCGCCAGCAGTCAATCGACCGGGACAGGGGAGGGGTACGAGCAGTACTTC. The chain employs TRBV23-1 and TRBJ2-7; 10 positions match TRBD1. TRBV23-1 is given ORF status, its function remaining uncertain. CDR3 size: 17 residues. Germline trimming cut 0 bases from V and 4 bases from J; bases unmatched to any gene: 9.

The chain is built from TRBV19 and TRBJ1-5; 8 nucleotides align to TRBD1. V gave up 6 bases and J gave up 2 bases; unmatched junction bases: 9. The germline CDR1 and CDR2 sequences are LNHDA and SQIVND (reference sequence). The CDR3 covers 16 residues. The CDR3 loop is CASSDRGDVGNQPQHF. Here the CDR3 DNA reads TGTGCCAGTAGCGACAGGGGAGATGTTGGCAATCAGCCCCAGCATTTT.

This clone turned up a few times. The chain links TRBV9 to TRBJ1-2; 7 bases map to TRBD1. Germline V gives CDR1 SGDLS, CDR2 YYNGEE. The CDR3 is 13 amino acids. The V and J ends lost 5 bases and 6 bases, in that order; junction bases with no gene match: 7. The CDR3 is CASSDDREDGYTF. CDR3 in DNA: TGTGCCAGCAGTGACGACAGGGAAGATGGCTACACCTTC.

The chain carries TRBV19 and TRBJ2-2; possible D gene TRBD2, 6 bases. The germline V and J ends were trimmed by 3 bases and 7 bases, with 15 bases remaining between them. The germline V gene has CDR1 LNHDA and CDR2 SQIVND (reference sequence). CDR3 size: 15 residues. CDR3 sequence: CASSMLARGFGELFF. The CDR3 coding sequence is TGTGCCAGTAGTATGCTTGCGCGGGGCTTCGGGGAGCTGTTTTTT.

The J gene is TRBJ1-1, the V gene TRBV5-1; 9 bases agree with TRBD1. This CDR3 region has 15 residues. Trimming took 1 base from V and 4 from J; bases not matched to a gene: 5. CDR1 is SGHRS and CDR2 is YFSETQ in the germline V gene. The CDR3: CASSLSQGASTEAFF. In nucleotides, the CDR3 is TGCGCCAGCAGCTTGTCACAGGGGGCTAGCACTGAAGCTTTCTTT.

In this sample, this clone turned up once. The chain recombines TRBV14 with TRBJ1-6; a weak D match, TRBD1 (5 bases). The CDR3 has 14 amino acids. V was shortened by 6 bases and J by 7 bases, with 13 bases between the two germline ends. CDR1 is SGHDN, CDR2 FVKESK, per germline. The CDR3 region has the DNA TGTGCCAGCAGATCAAAGGGGTCCAATTCACCCCTCCACTTT. This encodes CASRSKGSNSPLHF.